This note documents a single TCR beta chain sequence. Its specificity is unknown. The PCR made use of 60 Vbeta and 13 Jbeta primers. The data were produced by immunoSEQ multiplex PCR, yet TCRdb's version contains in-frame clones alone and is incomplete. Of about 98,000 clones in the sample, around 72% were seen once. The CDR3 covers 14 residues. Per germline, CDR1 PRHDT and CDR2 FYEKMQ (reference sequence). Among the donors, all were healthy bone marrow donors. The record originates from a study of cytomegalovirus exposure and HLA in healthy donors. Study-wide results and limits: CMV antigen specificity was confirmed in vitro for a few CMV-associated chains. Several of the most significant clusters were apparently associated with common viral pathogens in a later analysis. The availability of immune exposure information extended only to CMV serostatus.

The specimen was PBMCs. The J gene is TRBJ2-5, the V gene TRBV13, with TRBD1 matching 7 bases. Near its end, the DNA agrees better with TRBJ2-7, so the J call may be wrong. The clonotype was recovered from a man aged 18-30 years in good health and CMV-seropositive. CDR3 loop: CASSPDRESPEQYF. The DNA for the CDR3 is TGTGCCAGCAGCCCCGACAGGGAATCCCCCGAGCAGTACTTC.